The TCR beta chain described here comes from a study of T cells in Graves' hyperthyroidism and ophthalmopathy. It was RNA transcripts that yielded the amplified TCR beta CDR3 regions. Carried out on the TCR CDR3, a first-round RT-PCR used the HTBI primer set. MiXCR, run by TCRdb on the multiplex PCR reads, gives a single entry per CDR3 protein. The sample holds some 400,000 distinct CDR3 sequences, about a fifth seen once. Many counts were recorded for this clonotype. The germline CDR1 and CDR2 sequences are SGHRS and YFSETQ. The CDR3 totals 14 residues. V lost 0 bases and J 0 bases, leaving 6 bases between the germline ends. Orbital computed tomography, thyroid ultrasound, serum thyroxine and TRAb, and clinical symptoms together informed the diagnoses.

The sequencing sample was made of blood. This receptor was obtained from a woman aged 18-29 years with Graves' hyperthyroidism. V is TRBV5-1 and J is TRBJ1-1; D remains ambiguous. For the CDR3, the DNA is TGCGCCAGCAGCTTGGGCAGCCTGAACACTGAAGCTTTCTTT. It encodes CASSLGSLNTEAFF. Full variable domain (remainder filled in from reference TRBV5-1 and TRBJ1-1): KAGVTQTPRYLIKTRGQQVTLSCSPISGHRSVSWYQQTPGQGLQFLFEYFSETQRNKGNFPGRFSGRQFSNSRSEMNVSTLELGDSALYLCASSLGSLNTEAFFGQGTRLTVV.